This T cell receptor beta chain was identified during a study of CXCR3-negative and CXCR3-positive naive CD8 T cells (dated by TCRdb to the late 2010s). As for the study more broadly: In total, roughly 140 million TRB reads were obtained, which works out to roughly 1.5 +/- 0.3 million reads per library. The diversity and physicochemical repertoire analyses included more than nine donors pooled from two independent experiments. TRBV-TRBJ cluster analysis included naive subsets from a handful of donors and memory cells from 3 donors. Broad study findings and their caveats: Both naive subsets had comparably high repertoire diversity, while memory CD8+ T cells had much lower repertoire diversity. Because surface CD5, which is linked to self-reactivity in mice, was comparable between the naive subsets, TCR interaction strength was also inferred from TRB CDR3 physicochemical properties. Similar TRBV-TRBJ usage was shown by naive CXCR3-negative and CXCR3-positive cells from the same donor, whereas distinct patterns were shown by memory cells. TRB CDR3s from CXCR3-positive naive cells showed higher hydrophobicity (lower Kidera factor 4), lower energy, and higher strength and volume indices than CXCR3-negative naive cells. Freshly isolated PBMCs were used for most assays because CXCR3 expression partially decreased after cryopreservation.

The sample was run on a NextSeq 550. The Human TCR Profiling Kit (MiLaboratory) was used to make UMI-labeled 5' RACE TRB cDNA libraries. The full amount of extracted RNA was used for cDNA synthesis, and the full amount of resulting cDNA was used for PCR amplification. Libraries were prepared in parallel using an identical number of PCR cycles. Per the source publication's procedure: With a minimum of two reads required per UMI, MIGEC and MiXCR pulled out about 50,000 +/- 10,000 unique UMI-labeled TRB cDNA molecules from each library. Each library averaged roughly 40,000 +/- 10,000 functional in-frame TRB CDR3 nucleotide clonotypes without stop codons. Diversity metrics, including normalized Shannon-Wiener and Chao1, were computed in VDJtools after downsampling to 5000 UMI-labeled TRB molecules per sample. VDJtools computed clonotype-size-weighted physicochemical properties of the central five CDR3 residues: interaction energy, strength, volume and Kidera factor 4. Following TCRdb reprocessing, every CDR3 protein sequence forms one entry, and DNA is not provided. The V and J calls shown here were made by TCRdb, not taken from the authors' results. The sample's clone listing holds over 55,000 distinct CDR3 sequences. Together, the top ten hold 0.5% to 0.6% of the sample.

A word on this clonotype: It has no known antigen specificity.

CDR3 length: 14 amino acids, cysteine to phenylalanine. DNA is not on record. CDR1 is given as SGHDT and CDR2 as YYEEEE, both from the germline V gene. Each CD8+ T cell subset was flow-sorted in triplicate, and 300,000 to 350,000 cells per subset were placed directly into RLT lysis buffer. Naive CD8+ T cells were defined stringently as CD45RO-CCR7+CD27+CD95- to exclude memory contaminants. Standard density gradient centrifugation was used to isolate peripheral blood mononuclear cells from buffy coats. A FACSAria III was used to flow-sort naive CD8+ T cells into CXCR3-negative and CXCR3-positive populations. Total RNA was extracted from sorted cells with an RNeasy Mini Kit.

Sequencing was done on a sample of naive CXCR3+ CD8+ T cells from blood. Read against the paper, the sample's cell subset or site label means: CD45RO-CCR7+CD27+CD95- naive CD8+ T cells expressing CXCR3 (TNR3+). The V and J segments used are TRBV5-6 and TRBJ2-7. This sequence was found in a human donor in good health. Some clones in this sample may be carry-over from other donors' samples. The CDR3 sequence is CASSSAIGAYEQYF.